The 32 T cell receptor beta chains reported below all come from one sample, sequenced in a study of CD8+CD57+ T cells in acquired aplastic anemia. TCR beta VDJ combinations and CDR3 sequences were profiled from genomic DNA. Using its own MiXCR run on the reads, TCRdb lists one record per CDR3 protein. The sample contains 100,000 to 150,000 distinct CDR3 sequences, 30% to 45% of which appear only once. In patients chosen for sequencing, flow cytometry had shown CD8+CD57+ cell expansion. Source material: sorted CD4+, CD8+, or CD8+CD57+ T cells (not recorded which) from PBMCs. Receptors originate from a human donor with aplastic anemia.

V is TRBV25-1 and J is TRBJ1-2; no firm D call. Per the germline V gene, CDR1 is MGHDK and CDR2 is SYGVNS. This CDR3 has 14 amino acids. V gave up 6 bases and J gave up 4 bases, with 15 bases separating them. The DNA of the CDR3 is TGTGCCAGCAGCCGGACGGAATCGCTCTATGGCTACACCTTC. Translation gives CASSRTESLYGYTF.

This clonotype appeared many times. The chain recombines TRBV7-6 with TRBJ1-5; D gene unclear. Trimming removed 2 bases at V and 0 bases at J, with 11 bases between. This CDR3 comprises 16 residues. The V gene's germline CDR1 is SGHVS and CDR2 FNYEAQ. CDR3 bases: TGTGCCAGCAGCTTACGGCCAGCCGATAGCAATCAGCCCCAGCATTTT. Translating it yields CASSLRPADSNQPQHF. The whole variable domain, filled in from reference TRBV7-6 and TRBJ1-5, reads GAGVSQSPRYKVTKRGQDVALRCDPISGHVSLYWYRQALGQGPEFLTYFNYEAQQDKSGLPNDRFSAERPEGSISTLTIQRTEQRDSAMYRCASSLRPADSNQPQHFGDGTRLSIL.

This clonotype occurred many times. As DNA, the CDR3 is TGTGCCAGCAGTTACGAAGGGGCCCATCCTGGCTACACCTTC. Translation: CASSYEGAHPGYTF. This chain links TRBV6-5 with TRBJ1-2, with a weak D call TRBD1 (5 bases). The CDR3 covers 14 residues. The V end was cut by 2 bases, the J end by 7 bases, with 14 bases between. Germline V gene data show CDR1 as MNHEY and CDR2 as SVGAGI.

This clonotype has a count of ten or more. The chain carries TRBV6-1 and TRBJ2-2; D may correspond to TRBD1 or TRBD2 (5 bases each). Germline CDR1 is MNHNS and CDR2 is SASEGT. The V gene lost 6 bases and the J gene lost 9 bases, with 17 bases spanning the gap. The length of the CDR3 is 14 residues. The CDR3 DNA sequence: TGTGCCAGCAGAAAAGGGGAGCTAGGGAGGGAGCTGTTTTTT. Protein: CASRKGELGRELFF.

Many counts were recorded for this clonotype. The CDR3 DNA follows: TGTGCCAGCAGTTTCGGGCTAAAAAGAAGCAATCAGCCCCAGCATTTT. Its protein is CASSFGLKRSNQPQHF. The gene calls are TRBV12-3 or TRBV12-4 and TRBJ1-5; D is undetermined. Trimming took off 3 bases at V and 1 base at J, with 13 bases between the two ends. The CDR3 consists of 16 residues.

The chain is built from TRBV7-9 and TRBJ2-5, with 9 bases identical to TRBD2. In germline, CDR1 is SEHNR, CDR2 FQNEAQ (reference sequence). There are 15 residues in the CDR3. The V segment lost 1 base and the J segment 3 bases; nucleotides outside the gene matches: 3. The CDR3 bases are TGTGCCAGCAGCTTAGGGGCTAGCGGGAAAGAGACCCAGTACTTC. Protein product: CASSLGASGKETQYF.

This clonotype was detected many times. V gene TRBV9 combines with J gene TRBJ1-6, with D possibly being TRBD1 (5 bases). Trimming cost V 0 bases and J 7 bases, with 11 bases left between them. The CDR3 has 15 residues. Germline CDR1 is SGDLS and CDR2 is YYNGEE. The CDR3 DNA follows: TGTGCCAGCAGCGTAGGCGGAGAGGGGAATTCACCCCTCCACTTT. Translation gives CASSVGGEGNSPLHF.

This clonotype was observed at least ten times. This chain joins TRBV6-1 and TRBJ1-2; 7 positions agree with TRBD1. Trimming removed 6 bases from V and 3 bases from J; junction bases left unmatched: 7. CDR3 length: 14 amino acids. The germline V gene has CDR1 MNHNS and CDR2 SASEGT. The chain's CDR3 is CASRAGGNDYGYTF. The CDR3 coding sequence is TGTGCCAGCAGGGCAGGGGGTAATGACTATGGCTACACCTTC.

This clonotype was recorded many times. V and J are TRBV2 and TRBJ2-7, with D hard to call. Trimming shortened V by 6 bases and J by 5 bases, and 14 bases separated the two germline ends. Germline CDR1 is SNHLY and CDR2 is FYNNEI. This CDR3 has 13 residues. The CDR3 loop reads CASRVRRMDEQYF. The CDR3 nucleotides read TGTGCCAGCAGGGTACGCCGAATGGACGAGCAGTACTTC.

The count of this clonotype is one. V is TRBV15 and J is TRBJ1-2; TRBD1 matches 8 bases. This CDR3 comprises 14 residues. Germline V lookup: CDR1 LNHNV, CDR2 YYDKDF (reference sequence). Trimming took 3 bases from V and 8 from J; bases not matched to a gene: 8. Written as DNA, the CDR3 is TGTGCCACCAGCAGGGGAGACAGGGGAAGAGGCTACACCTTC. Protein: CATSRGDRGRGYTF.

The DNA for the CDR3 is TGCAGTGCTAGGGGTGCGGGAGCGGAGAGAGACAAAAACATTCAGTACTTC. Protein sequence: CSARGAGAERDKNIQYF. This sequence joins TRBV20-1 and TRBJ2-4; 7 bases fit TRBD2. CDR3 length: 17 residues. The trim removed 3 bases at V and 3 bases at J, leaving 14 bases unmatched. Per germline, CDR1 DFQATT and CDR2 SNEGSKA (reference sequence).

In this sample, this clonotype turned up many times. The rearrangement joins TRBV7-9 to TRBJ2-7; no firm D call. The V gene's germline CDR1 is SEHNR and CDR2 FQNEAQ (reference sequence). The V end lost 1 base, the J end lost 5 bases, and 15 bases lay between the germline ends. CDR3 size: 15 residues. In DNA form, the CDR3 reads TGTGCCAGCAGCTTAGATCTTGGACGGTGGGACGAGCAGTACGTC. This sequence encodes CASSLDLGRWDEQYV.

This clonotype has a count of ten or more. The chain carries TRBV20-1 and TRBJ1-2; unclear D gene. Trimming shortened V by 0 bases and J by 4 bases, and 12 bases separated the two germline ends. Germline CDR1 DFQATT, CDR2 SNEGSKA (reference sequence). There are 14 residues in the CDR3. DNA for the CDR3: TGCAGTGCTAGAGATGAAGCCAGCATCTATGGCTACACCTTC. Translating it yields CSARDEASIYGYTF.

The chain recombines TRBV7-8 with TRBJ1-1; D might be TRBD1 (6 bases). CDR3 length: 13 residues. V was cut by 6 bases and J by 4 bases, with 12 bases left in between. CDR1 is SGHVS and CDR2 is FQNEAQ in the germline V gene. The CDR3 loop is CASRPTGITEAFF. In nucleotides, the CDR3 is TGTGCCAGCAGACCAACAGGGATCACTGAAGCTTTCTTT.

This clonotype was found a few times. V usage is TRBV11-1 and J usage is TRBJ2-2, with D hard to call. This CDR3 comprises 16 residues. Germline lookup yields CDR1 SGHAT and CDR2 FQDESV (reference sequence). Trimming removed 2 bases from V and 0 bases from J, with 10 bases in between. CDR3 DNA: TGTGCCAGCAGCTTACTAGGTTTCGCGAACACCGGGGAGCTGTTTTTT. It codes for CASSLLGFANTGELFF.

This clonotype was picked up one time. CDR3 bases: TGTGCCAGCAGCTTGGGCGGGACAGCTAACTATGGCTACACCTTC. It specifies CASSLGGTANYGYTF. The rearrangement links TRBV5-8 to TRBJ1-2; TRBD1 aligns across 7 bases. Germline V CDR1 and CDR2: SGHTS, YDEGEE. This CDR3 has 15 amino acids. The ends lost 0 bases at V and 0 bases at J; junction bases unmatched: 2.

This clonotype was seen a few times. Because the CDR3 is missing its conserved closing phenylalanine or tryptophan, this is likely a read error. The J gene is TRBJ2-5, the V gene TRBV12-5; D remains ambiguous. V was shortened by 6 bases and J by 2 bases, with 13 bases between the two germline ends. Germline CDR1 is LGHNT and CDR2 is FRNRAP. CDR3 length: 14 residues. DNA for the CDR3: TGTGCTAGTGGCCTTGGATCTACTCAAGAGACCCAGTACCTC. Its protein product is CASGLGSTQETQYL.

The V call is TRBV7-6, the J call TRBJ1-1; D gene uncertain. Germline V CDR1 and CDR2: SGHVS, FNYEAQ. Trimming left V 1 base short and J 7 bases short, with 13 bases between. The CDR3 has 14 residues. In DNA, the CDR3 is TGTGCCAGCAGCTTAGTTCCACAAGCAAGTGAAGCTTTCTTT. It encodes CASSLVPQASEAFF.

J is TRBJ2-3 and V is TRBV20-1; TRBD2 might be the D (5 bases). Per the germline V gene, CDR1 is DFQATT and CDR2 is SNEGSKA (reference sequence). This CDR3 spans 13 amino acids. V lost 4 bases, J lost 4 bases, and 12 bases lay in between. The CDR3 region is CSAMLAGADTQYF. In nucleotides, the CDR3 is TGCAGTGCTATGCTAGCCGGGGCAGATACGCAGTATTTT.

This clonotype was detected many times. This chain connects TRBV7-8 to TRBJ2-2, with 7 bases identical to TRBD1. This CDR3 is 16 amino acids long. V shed 6 bases and J 4 bases; nucleotides not matched to a gene: 11. CDR1 is SGHVS, CDR2 FQNEAQ, per germline. The CDR3: CASRSRQGEVTGELFF. The CDR3 DNA follows: TGTGCCAGCAGATCGCGACAGGGAGAAGTCACCGGGGAGCTGTTTTTT.

The sample holds many counts of this clonotype. The CDR3 here is CASSQDGPGNTIYF. The CDR3 DNA sequence: TGCGCCAGCAGCCAAGATGGCCCTGGAAACACCATATATTTT. The chain combines TRBV4-1 with TRBJ1-3; D is undetermined. This CDR3 spans 14 amino acids. V gave up 0 bases and J gave up 2 bases, with 5 bases separating them. Germline lookup yields CDR1 MGHRA and CDR2 YSYEKL.

This clonotype has a count of ten or more. This sequence joins TRBV20-1 and TRBJ1-2, with D perhaps TRBD1 (6 bases). V was pared by 5 bases and J by 6 bases, with 16 bases between. Germline V CDR1 and CDR2: DFQATT, SNEGSKA (reference sequence). This CDR3 spans 13 amino acids. The CDR3: CSAPIHSGDGYTF. The CDR3 DNA sequence: TGCAGTGCTCCTATTCATTCAGGGGATGGCTACACCTTC.

For this clonotype: One base away lies a much larger clone, so this may be a sequencing read error. This chain uses TRBV20-1 with TRBJ2-1, with 7 bases identical to TRBD2. The CDR3 covers 14 residues. Germline V lookup: CDR1 DFQATT, CDR2 SNEGSKA (reference sequence). V was clipped by 1 base and J by 9 bases; unmatched bases: 9. As DNA, the CDR3 is TGCAGTGCTAGAGGGTGGGAGGGCCGCAGTGAGCAGTTCTTC. It codes for CSARGWEGRSEQFF.

V gene TRBV15 combines with J gene TRBJ1-6; D is perhaps TRBD1 (5 bases). Trimming took 6 bases from V and 6 from J, leaving 12 bases between them. This CDR3 is 14 amino acids long. CDR1 LNHNV and CDR2 YYDKDF come from the germline V gene (reference sequence). In nucleotides, the CDR3 is TGTGCCACCAGACCTGGGCAGGGTAATTCACCCCTCCACTTT. This codes for CATRPGQGNSPLHF.

With respect to this clonotype: A much larger clone lies a single base off, so this may be a read error. This chain joins TRBV5-1 and TRBJ2-2; D possibly uses TRBD1 or TRBD2 (5 bases each). This CDR3 is 14 amino acids long. Germline CDR1 is SGHRS and CDR2 is YFSETQ. Trimming left V 4 bases short and J 4 bases short, with 11 bases between. The CDR3 spells CASSTAGSTGELFF. As DNA, the CDR3 is TGCGCCAGCAGCACAGCAGGGAGCACCGGGGAGCTGTTTTTT.

V gene TRBV7-7 combines with J gene TRBJ2-7; D is unresolved. Germline lookup yields CDR1 SSHAT and CDR2 FNYEAQ (reference sequence). Trimming took off 3 bases at V and 13 bases at J, with 13 bases between the two ends. This CDR3 comprises 11 residues. CDR3 protein: CASSLSVTGYV. Written as DNA, the CDR3 is TGTGCCAGCAGCTTGAGCGTTACTGGATACGTC.

The chain is built from TRBV7-2 and TRBJ2-5, with D hard to call. Trimming took off 2 bases at V and 5 bases at J, with 6 bases between the two ends. This CDR3 has 12 amino acids. Germline values: CDR1 SGHTA, CDR2 FQGNSA. The CDR3 protein is CASSLRAETQYF. The CDR3 DNA sequence: TGTGCCAGCAGCTTAAGGGCCGAGACCCAGTACTTC.

V usage is TRBV28 and J usage is TRBJ1-5, with TRBD1 identical over 9 bases. The CDR3 length is 14 residues. V shed 8 bases, J shed 4 bases, and the junction held 6 bases outside the gene matches. Germline V gene data show CDR1 as MDHEN and CDR2 as SYDVKM. The CDR3 loop reads CASGDRVGNQPQHF. CDR3 nucleotides: TGTGCCAGCGGGGACAGGGTAGGAAATCAGCCCCAGCATTTT.

This clonotype was found many times. The V call is TRBV5-1, the J call TRBJ2-2; the D gene is possibly TRBD2 (7 bases). V was clipped by 3 bases and J by 3 bases, with 12 bases between them. This CDR3 is built from 15 residues. Germline assignment: CDR1 SGHRS and CDR2 YFSETQ. The CDR3 sequence is CASSSEGGHTGELFF. As DNA, the CDR3 is TGCGCCAGCAGCTCTGAGGGGGGGCACACCGGGGAGCTGTTTTTT.

In this sample, this clonotype turned up many times. This chain connects TRBV6-1 to TRBJ1-2, with 10 bases aligning to TRBD1. Germline V gene lookup returns CDR1 MNHNS and CDR2 SASEGT. J was trimmed by 1 base and V by 6 bases; bases with no gene match: 11. The CDR3 is made up of 17 amino acids. This CDR3 is CASRHRTGGDDNYGYTF. CDR3 DNA sequence: TGTGCCAGCAGACACCGGACAGGGGGGGACGATAACTATGGCTACACCTTC.

The rearrangement joins TRBV18 to TRBJ2-5, with D possibly matching TRBD2 (6 bases). The CDR3 has 16 amino acids. V was clipped by 4 bases and J by 1 base, with 16 bases between them. Germline V lookup: CDR1 KGHSH, CDR2 LQKENI. The CDR3 region has the DNA TGTGCCAGCTCACGAGGAGGGTATGGGGCCCAAGAGACCCAGTACTTC. Translation: CASSRGGYGAQETQYF.

This clonotype was detected ten times or more. V is TRBV9 and J is TRBJ2-1, with 13 bases that match TRBD2. With V trimmed by 0 bases and J by 10 bases, 4 bases remained unmatched. CDR1 and CDR2 (germline): SGDLS, YYNGEE. The CDR3 is 15 residues long. The CDR3 loop reads CASSVEGLAGREQFF. The CDR3, as DNA: TGTGCCAGCAGCGTAGAGGGACTAGCGGGGCGGGAGCAGTTCTTC. The complete variable domain, with remaining parts taken from reference TRBV9 and TRBJ2-1, reads DSGVTQTPKHLITATGQRVTLRCSPRSGDLSVYWYQQSLDQGLQFLIQYYNGEERAKGNILERFSAQQFPDLHSELNLSSLELGDSALYFCASSVEGLAGREQFFGPGTRLTVL.